This note documents a single T cell receptor beta chain sequence. Method: immunoSEQ multiplex PCR; TCRdb's copy keeps in-frame clones and lacks some. The repertoire holds about 30,000 clones, with around 87% as singletons. The data stem from a study of PD-L1 blockade in urothelial cancer. The ends lost 0 bases at V and 3 bases at J; junction bases unmatched: 5. Germline CDR1 and CDR2: SGDLS and YYNGEE. CDR3 length: 16 residues. The chain has TRBV9 and TRBJ2-3, with 9 nucleotides matching TRBD2. The sequence derives from a man aged 50 to 60 with urothelial cancer. Sequences were derived from PBMCs, sampled around atezolizumab (anti-PD-L1) treatment. The CDR3 sequence is CASSVGVSGGTDTQYF. Here the CDR3 DNA reads TGTGCCAGCAGCGTAGGGGTTAGCGGGGGAACAGATACGCAGTATTTT.